One and the same sample provided the 20 T cell receptor beta chains below, sequenced in a study of blood T cell repertoires in COVID-19. Assay used: immunoSEQ multiplex PCR; TCRdb lists only in-frame clones, some missing. The sample lists approximately 70,000 clones; 70% to 85% were seen once. Sequencing input: peripheral blood. The receptors here all came from a woman between 45 and 60 years old with acute or convalescent COVID-19.

This sequence joins TRBV7-2 and TRBJ2-5, with 10 bases matching TRBD2. J was trimmed by 1 base and V by 4 bases; bases with no gene match: 3. Germline CDR1 is SGHTA and CDR2 is FQGNSA. The CDR3 has 15 residues. CDR3: CASSSRTSGQETQYF. The CDR3 DNA follows: TGTGCCAGCAGCTCCCGGACTAGCGGCCAAGAGACCCAGTACTTC.

The J gene is TRBJ1-4, the V gene TRBV12-3 or TRBV12-4; D unclear. The germline V and J ends were trimmed by 1 base and 4 bases, with 4 bases remaining between them. This CDR3 is 13 amino acids long. As DNA, the CDR3 is TGTGCCAGCAGTTTAGTTCTTAATGAAAAACTGTTTTTT. This translates into CASSLVLNEKLFF.

The chain links TRBV27 to TRBJ2-1; TRBD2 matches at 7 bases. With V trimmed by 5 bases and J by 3 bases, 7 bases remained unmatched. Germline CDR1 MNHEY, CDR2 SMNVEV (reference sequence). The CDR3 has 15 amino acids. CDR3 region: CASSPSSGGYNEQFF. The CDR3, as DNA: TGTGCCAGCAGTCCATCTAGCGGAGGCTACAATGAGCAGTTCTTC.

The V call is TRBV27, the J call TRBJ2-2, with 12 nucleotides matching TRBD2. The ends lost 4 bases at V and 7 bases at J; junction bases unmatched: 25. Germline loops: CDR1 MNHEY, CDR2 SMNVEV (reference sequence). The CDR3 is made up of 22 amino acids. The CDR3 DNA reads as TGTGCCAGCAGTTCCCGGACCTGGGCGGGGACTAGCGGGTTTCAACCGGGCGGGGAGCTGTTTTTT. Its translation is CASSSRTWAGTSGFQPGGELFF.

With respect to this clone: One end of the junction fails to match germline, which may point to a read error. The V gene is TRBV18, the J gene TRBJ2-5, with unresolved D. Germline assignment: CDR1 KGHSH and CDR2 LQKENI. The length of the CDR3 is 12 residues. The CDR3 nucleotides read TGTGCCAGCTCACCACCCCAAGAGATCCAGTACTTC. Translated: CASSPPQEIQYF.

The CDR3 DNA is TGTGCCAGCAGCTTATCCTTCGGGAGGGGGGCCGGGGAGCTGTTTTTT. It is translated as CASSLSFGRGAGELFF. The rearrangement joins TRBV7-8 to TRBJ2-2, with 8 bases that match TRBD2. The CDR3 is 16 amino acids. V was clipped by 2 bases and J by 6 bases; unmatched bases: 8. CDR1 and CDR2 (germline): SGHVS, FQNEAQ.

The V gene is TRBV19, the J gene TRBJ1-4, with 8 nucleotides matching TRBD1. CDR3 size: 14 residues. Germline V lookup: CDR1 LNHDA, CDR2 SQIVND (reference sequence). V lost 6 bases and J lost 6; bases outside the gene matches: 6. CDR3 bases: TGTGCCAGTAGCGGAGGACAGGGTTATGAAAAACTGTTTTTT. It codes for CASSGGQGYEKLFF.

The V call is TRBV19, the J call TRBJ1-5; D might be TRBD1 (6 bases). V lost 5 bases, J lost 1 base, and 21 bases lay in between. Germline V gives CDR1 LNHDA, CDR2 SQIVND (reference sequence). This CDR3 region has 18 residues. In DNA form, the CDR3 reads TGTGCCAGTAGTCCGCACGATCCGGGACATGGCAGCAATCAGCCCCAGCATTTT. Translating it yields CASSPHDPGHGSNQPQHF.

The sample holds one count of this clone. The chain combines TRBV5-1 with TRBJ1-2, with 7 bases lining up with TRBD1. Trimming at V came to 4 bases and at J to 4 bases, leaving 10 bases not matched to a gene. In germline, CDR1 is SGHRS, CDR2 YFSETQ. The CDR3 has 15 residues. This CDR3 reads CASSPALTGSYGYTF. CDR3 DNA: TGCGCCAGCAGCCCGGCCTTGACAGGGAGCTATGGCTACACCTTC.

The rearrangement joins TRBV6-5 to TRBJ2-7; 7 bases are a match to TRBD2. CDR1 is MNHEY, CDR2 SVGAGI, per germline. The CDR3 contains 11 residues. Trimming cost V 8 bases and J 3 bases; bases outside gene matches: 1. The chain's CDR3 is CASGGGYEQYF. The CDR3 region has the DNA TGTGCCAGCGGGGGGGGCTACGAGCAGTACTTC.

The V and J genes are TRBV5-6 and TRBJ1-2; 8 bases line up with TRBD1. The germline V gene encodes CDR1 SGHDT and CDR2 YYEEEE. V was clipped by 4 bases and J by 4 bases; unmatched bases: 21. The CDR3 loop spans 19 amino acids. This CDR3 reads CASSPTSGTGPWGIYGYTF. The CDR3 nucleotides are TGTGCCAGCAGCCCCACGTCCGGGACAGGCCCCTGGGGGATCTATGGCTACACCTTC. Full variable domain (outside the CDR3, taken from reference TRBV5-6 and TRBJ1-2): DAGVTQSPTHLIKTRGQQVTLRCSPKSGHDTVSWYQQALGQGPQFIFQYYEEEERQRGNFPDRFSGHQFPNYSSELNVNALLLGDSALYLCASSPTSGTGPWGIYGYTFGSGTRLTVV.

This clone has just a few counts. The V gene is TRBV29-1, the J gene TRBJ2-5, with TRBD2 matching over 7 bases. The germline V gene encodes CDR1 SQVTM and CDR2 ANQGSEA. The CDR3 covers 13 residues. Trimming cost V 1 base and J 5 bases; bases outside gene matches: 4. DNA for the CDR3: TGCAGCGTTGAAGGGGGGGGTCGGGAGACCCAGTACTTC. It encodes CSVEGGGRETQYF.

The chain carries TRBV9 and TRBJ2-1; D gene unclear. CDR1 is SGDLS and CDR2 is YYNGEE in the germline V gene. The CDR3 is 13 amino acids. V was pared by 1 base and J by 10 bases, with 12 bases between. CDR3 in DNA: TGTGCCAGCAGCGTATATGTACAGAGAGAGCAGTTCTTC. Its protein product is CASSVYVQREQFF.

The chain recombines TRBV25-1 with TRBJ2-1; 8 bases map to TRBD2. The V gene end was trimmed by 2 bases and the J gene end by 6 bases; junction bases not matched to a gene: 6. The germline CDR1 and CDR2 sequences are MGHDK and SYGVNS. This CDR3 is 15 amino acids long. CDR3 in DNA: TGTGCCAGCAGTGAAACGACTAGCGCGACCAATGAGCAGTTCTTC. Translating it yields CASSETTSATNEQFF.

The J gene is TRBJ1-6, the V gene TRBV5-1; TRBD1 aligns across 8 bases. The CDR3 is 16 amino acids. CDR1 and CDR2 from the germline V gene are SGHRS and YFSETQ. Unmatched junction bases numbered 8, after V lost 3 bases and J lost 6 bases. CDR3 sequence: CASSYQGGTGNSPLHF. As DNA, the CDR3 is TGCGCCAGCAGCTACCAGGGTGGGACAGGTAATTCACCCCTCCACTTT.

This rearrangement joins TRBV5-6 to TRBJ1-6, with 12 nucleotides matching TRBD1. Per the germline V gene, CDR1 is SGHDT and CDR2 is YYEEEE. Trimming cost V 4 bases and J 8 bases; bases outside gene matches: 7. The CDR3 has 16 residues. CDR3 amino acids: CASSGGQGAGYSPLHF. CDR3 DNA: TGTGCCAGCAGCGGGGGACAGGGGGCGGGATATTCACCCCTCCACTTT.

The chain uses TRBV29-1 and TRBJ2-1; TRBD2 matches 10 bases. Germline values: CDR1 SQVTM, CDR2 ANQGSEA. V trimming: 7 bases; J trimming: 7 bases; junction bases outside the gene matches: 7. The CDR3 runs to 13 residues. The CDR3 nucleotides are TGCAGCGCACGAACTAGCGGGGCTAATGAGCAGTTCTTC. It specifies CSARTSGANEQFF.

This clone has a handful of counts. The chain is built from TRBV4-2 and TRBJ1-5, with 7 positions matching TRBD1. V lost 0 bases and J lost 0; bases outside the gene matches: 2. The CDR3 spans 16 residues. CDR1 and CDR2 from the germline V gene are LGHNA and YNFKEQ. The CDR3 coding sequence is TGTGCCAGCAGCCAAGAGACAGGGAATAGCAATCAGCCCCAGCATTTT. Amino acids: CASSQETGNSNQPQHF.

This clone occurred a few times. This chain connects TRBV29-1 to TRBJ1-1; 8 nucleotides agree with TRBD1. Germline lookup yields CDR1 SQVTM and CDR2 ANQGSEA. The CDR3 covers 13 residues. J lost 2 bases, V lost 7 bases, and 6 bases had no gene match. The CDR3 coding sequence is TGCAGCGGGCGGACAGGGCCAAACACTGAAGCTTTCTTT. This gives the protein CSGRTGPNTEAFF.

This sequence joins TRBV29-1 and TRBJ2-1; a weak D match, TRBD2 (7 bases). The CDR3 is made up of 15 amino acids. Deletions cut 4 bases from V and 0 bases from J, with 13 bases between. Germline loops: CDR1 SQVTM, CDR2 ANQGSEA. The CDR3 DNA sequence: TGCAGCGTTGTCGAGGGGGGGAGCTCCTACAATGAGCAGTTCTTC. The encoded protein is CSVVEGGSSYNEQFF.